The entry below gives a single TCR beta chain sequence along with its context. What it recognizes is unknown. It may be a read error: a sequence one base away is much more abundant. cDNA libraries of TCR beta carried unique molecular identifiers. Each CDR3 protein is one row after TCRdb ran MiXCR on the PCR reads. The table has over 150,000 distinct CDR3 sequences, 30% seen once. Looked up from germline, CDR1 is MGHDK and CDR2 is SYGVNS. The CDR3 sequence is 15 residues long. This sample stems from a study of post-analysis software for immune sequencing data. Study background: Patients with relapsing-remitting, secondary progressive and progressive-relapsing multiple sclerosis courses were all represented. The study, taken as a whole, reports: Relative to controls, patients had several TRBV segments at higher frequency, with TRBV5-6, TRBV5-1 and TRBV20-1 among these.

The receptor comes from a girl aged 10 to 17 with multiple sclerosis. Sequencing was performed on blood. The V and J genes are TRBV25-1 and TRBJ2-6; D perhaps matches TRBD1 (6 bases). The CDR3 sequence is CASSDGGVGANVRTF. DNA of the CDR3: TGTGCCAGCAGTGATGGGGGCGTTGGGGCCAACGTCCGGACTTTC. The full variable domain, its missing parts supplied by reference TRBV25-1 and TRBJ2-6, is EADIYQTPRYLVIGTGKKITLECSQTMGHDKMYWYQQDPGMELHLIHYSYGVNSTEKGDLSSESTVSRIRTEHFPLTLESARPSHTSQYLCASSDGGVGANVRTFGAGSRLTVL.